Presented here are 7 T cell receptor beta chains from one specimen sequenced in a study of cytomegalovirus exposure and HLA in healthy donors. The PCR ran on 60 Vbeta and 13 Jbeta primers. Sequencing used immunoSEQ multiplex PCR; TCRdb keeps in-frame clones, though not all of them. The sample yields more than 95,000 clones, about 85% seen once. Sequences were obtained from PBMCs. These receptors came from a man aged 18 to 29 in good health and CMV-seropositive.

J is TRBJ2-1 and V is TRBV9, with 7 bases identical to TRBD1. The germline CDR1 and CDR2 sequences are SGDLS and YYNGEE. The CDR3 is 14 amino acids. V lost 3 bases to trimming and J lost 7 bases; unmatched junction nucleotides: 7. CDR3 protein: CASSATGVDNEQFF. The DNA for the CDR3 is TGTGCCAGCAGCGCCACAGGGGTAGATAATGAGCAGTTCTTC.

This CDR3 is CASSVGLAANTGELFF. As DNA, the CDR3 is TGTGCCAGCAGCGTAGGACTAGCCGCGAACACCGGGGAGCTGTTTTTT. This sequence joins TRBV9 and TRBJ2-2; 7 bases are shared with TRBD2. The trim removed 0 bases at V and 0 bases at J, leaving 2 bases unmatched. This CDR3 is built from 16 residues. The V gene's germline CDR1 is SGDLS and CDR2 YYNGEE.

This clone was seen only a few times. The V call is TRBV4-3, the J call TRBJ1-4, with unresolved D. Trimming stripped 1 base from V and 0 bases from J, with 9 bases between. The CDR3 spans 16 residues. The germline gives CDR1 LGHNA, CDR2 YSLEER. CDR3 in amino acids: CASSQVLDTTNEKLFF. In DNA, the CDR3 is TGCGCCAGCAGCCAAGTATTAGATACAACTAATGAAAAACTGTTTTTT.

The V and J genes are TRBV5-1 and TRBJ2-2; TRBD1 agrees at 10 bases. The germline V gene encodes CDR1 SGHRS and CDR2 YFSETQ. The V and J ends lost 1 base and 6 bases, in that order; junction bases with no gene match: 3. The CDR3 consists of 15 residues. The DNA of the CDR3 is TGCGCCAGCAGCTTGTCAGGGACAGGGGCCGGGGAGCTGTTTTTT. The encoded protein is CASSLSGTGAGELFF.

V gene TRBV19 combines with J gene TRBJ2-7, with D perhaps TRBD2 (5 bases). The CDR3 sequence is 14 residues long. Trimming stripped 3 bases from V and 7 bases from J, with 16 bases between. CDR1 LNHDA and CDR2 SQIVND come from the germline V gene (reference sequence). CDR3 loop: CASSMSGRTGEQYF. In nucleotides, the CDR3 is TGTGCCAGTAGTATGTCGGGTCGGACTGGGGAGCAGTACTTC.

V is TRBV5-6 and J is TRBJ2-7, with 10 bases that match TRBD1. Trimming cost V 3 bases and J 2 bases; bases outside gene matches: 5. The CDR3 loop spans 15 amino acids. In germline, CDR1 is SGHDT, CDR2 YYEEEE. The CDR3 loop is CASSYRQGAPYEQYF. In DNA form, the CDR3 reads TGTGCCAGCAGCTATCGACAGGGGGCCCCCTACGAGCAGTACTTC.

J is TRBJ1-1 and V is TRBV4-1; D remains unclear. The CDR3 spans 15 residues. Trimming removed 2 bases from V and 1 base from J, with 11 bases in between. Germline CDR1 MGHRA, CDR2 YSYEKL. The CDR3 loop is CASSQTFSPNTEAFF. The CDR3 region has the DNA TGCGCCAGCAGCCAAACTTTTAGCCCGAACACTGAAGCTTTCTTT.